This TCR beta chain was found in a study of cytomegalovirus exposure and HLA in healthy donors. Looking at the study overall: In a later analysis, the roughly 110 validation repertoires were reported to have used the same platform as the approximately 620 first-cohort repertoires.

Sequenced by immunoSEQ multiplex PCR; TCRdb stores in-frame clones only, minus some. This sample yields 150,000 to 200,000 clones, of which approximately 85% are seen a single time; over 1.1% belongs to the top ten. Remarks on this clone: The antigen is not known.

The CDR3 runs to 14 residues. V lost 2 bases, J lost 5 bases, and 13 bases lay in between. Germline values: CDR1 MGHRA, CDR2 YSYEKL. Whole-study results and caveats: Most sequenced TCRs were rare (though some public TCRs occurred in many donors). Overall, approximately 150 TCR beta chains were annotated as cytomegalovirus-associated. In vitro assays verified that three CMV-associated chains recognized CMV antigens specifically.

The TCR was taken from a woman aged 18-29 years in good health and CMV-seronegative. This sequence joins TRBV4-1 and TRBJ2-7; no clear D. Sequenced: PBMCs. The CDR3 DNA follows: TGCGCCAGCAGCCAAACCCTGCTAGTCAACGAGCAGTACTTC. Its translation: CASSQTLLVNEQYF.